Included here is one T cell receptor (beta chain) sequence, with context. Its specificity is unknown. Template material for amplifying TCR beta CDR3 regions consisted of RNA transcripts. Primed by the HTBI set, a first-round RT-PCR was run on the TCR CDR3. Each CDR3 protein gets one entry after TCRdb re-called the multiplex PCR reads with MiXCR. The table lists approximately 700,000 distinct CDR3 sequences, about 45% of them singletons. These data come from a study of T cells in Graves' hyperthyroidism and ophthalmopathy. General study findings and limits: Blood samples included most of the expanded thyroid clonotypes exceeding 0.001.

Trimming shortened V by 3 bases and J by 6 bases, and 15 bases separated the two germline ends. Germline V gene sequence: CDR1 DFQATT, CDR2 SNEGSKA (reference sequence). The CDR3 is 14 residues long. Lactation, pregnancy, other autoimmune disease or uncontrolled infection led to exclusion of patients. The chain joins TRBV20-1 to TRBJ1-5; D is perhaps TRBD1 (5 bases). The sequence came from an adult man with Graves' disease, either hyperthyroidism or ophthalmopathy (not recorded which). The specimen sequenced was peripheral blood or thyroid tissue (not recorded which). The CDR3 bases are TGCAGTGCTAGTGGCGGGCAGGGAGGTCAGCCCCAGCATTTT. Translating gives CSASGGQGGQPQHF.